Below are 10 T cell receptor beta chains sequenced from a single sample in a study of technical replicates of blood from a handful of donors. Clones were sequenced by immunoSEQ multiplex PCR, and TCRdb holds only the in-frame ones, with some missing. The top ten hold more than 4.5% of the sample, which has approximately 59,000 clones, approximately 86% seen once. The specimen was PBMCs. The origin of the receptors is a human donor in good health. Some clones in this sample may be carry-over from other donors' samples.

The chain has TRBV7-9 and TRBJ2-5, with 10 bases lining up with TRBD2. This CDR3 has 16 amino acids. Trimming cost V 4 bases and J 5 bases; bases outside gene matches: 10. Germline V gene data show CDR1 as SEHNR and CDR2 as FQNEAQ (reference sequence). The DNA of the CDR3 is TGTGCCAGCAGCTCACGCTCAGCGGGAGGGCTGGAGACCCAGTACTTC. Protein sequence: CASSSRSAGGLETQYF.

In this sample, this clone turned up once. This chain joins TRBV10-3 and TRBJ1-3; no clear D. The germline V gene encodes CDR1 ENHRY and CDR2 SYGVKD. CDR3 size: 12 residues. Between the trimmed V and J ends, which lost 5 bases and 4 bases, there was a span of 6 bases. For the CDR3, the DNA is TGTGCCATCAGTCCTAACGGAAACACCATATATTTT. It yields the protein CAISPNGNTIYF.

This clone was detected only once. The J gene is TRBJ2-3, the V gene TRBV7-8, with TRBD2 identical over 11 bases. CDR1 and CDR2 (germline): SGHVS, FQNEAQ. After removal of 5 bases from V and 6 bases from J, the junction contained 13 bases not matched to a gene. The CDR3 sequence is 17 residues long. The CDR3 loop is CASSAGTSGTIRDTQYF. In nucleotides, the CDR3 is TGTGCCAGCAGCGCCGGGACTAGCGGTACGATAAGGGATACGCAGTATTTT. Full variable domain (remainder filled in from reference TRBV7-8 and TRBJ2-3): GAGVSQSPRYKVAKRGQDVALRCDPISGHVSLFWYQQALGQGPEFLTYFQNEAQLDKSGLPSDRFFAERPEGSVSTLKIQRTQQEDSAVYLCASSAGTSGTIRDTQYFGPGTRLTVL.

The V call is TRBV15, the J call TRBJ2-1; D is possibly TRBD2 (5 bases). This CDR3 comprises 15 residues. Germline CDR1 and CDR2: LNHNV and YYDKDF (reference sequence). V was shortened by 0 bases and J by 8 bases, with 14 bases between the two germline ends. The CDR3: CATSRDLMRVDEQFF. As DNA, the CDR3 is TGTGCCACCAGCAGAGATCTGATGAGGGTCGATGAGCAGTTCTTC.

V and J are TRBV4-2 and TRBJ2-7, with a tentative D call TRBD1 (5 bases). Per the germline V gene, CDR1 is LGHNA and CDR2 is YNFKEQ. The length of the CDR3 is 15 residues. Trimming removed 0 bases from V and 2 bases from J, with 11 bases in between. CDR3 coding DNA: TGTGCCAGCAGCCAAGATAACAGGCCACCCTACGAGCAGTACTTC. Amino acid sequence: CASSQDNRPPYEQYF.

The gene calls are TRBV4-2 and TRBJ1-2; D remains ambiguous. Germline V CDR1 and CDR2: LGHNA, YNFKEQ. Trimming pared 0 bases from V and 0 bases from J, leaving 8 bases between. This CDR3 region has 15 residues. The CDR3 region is CASSQDPGSNYGYTF. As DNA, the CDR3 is TGTGCCAGCAGCCAAGATCCAGGCTCTAACTATGGCTACACCTTC.

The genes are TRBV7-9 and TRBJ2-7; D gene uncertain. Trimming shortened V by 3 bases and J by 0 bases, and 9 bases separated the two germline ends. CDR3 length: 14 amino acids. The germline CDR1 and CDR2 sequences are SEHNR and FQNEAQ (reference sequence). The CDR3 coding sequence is TGTGCCAGCAGCTTGGGCAGCCGCTCCTACGAGCAGTACTTC. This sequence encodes CASSLGSRSYEQYF.

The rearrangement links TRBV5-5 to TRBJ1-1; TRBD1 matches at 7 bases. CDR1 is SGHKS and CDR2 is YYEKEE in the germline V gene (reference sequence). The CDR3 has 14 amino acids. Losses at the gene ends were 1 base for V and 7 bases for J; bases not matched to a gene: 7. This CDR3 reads CASSLQRGTVEAFF. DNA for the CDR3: TGTGCCAGCAGCTTGCAGCGGGGGACAGTTGAAGCTTTCTTT. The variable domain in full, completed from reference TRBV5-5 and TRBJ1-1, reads DAGVTQSPTHLIKTRGQQVTLRCSPISGHKSVSWYQQVLGQGPQFIFQYYEKEERGRGNFPDRFSARQFPNYSSELNVNALLLGDSALYLCASSLQRGTVEAFFGQGTRLTVV.

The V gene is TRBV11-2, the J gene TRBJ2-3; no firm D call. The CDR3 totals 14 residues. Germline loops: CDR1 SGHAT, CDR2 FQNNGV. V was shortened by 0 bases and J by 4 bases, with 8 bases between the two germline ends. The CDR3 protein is CASSLDQFPDTQYF. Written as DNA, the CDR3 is TGTGCCAGCAGCTTAGATCAGTTTCCAGATACGCAGTATTTT.

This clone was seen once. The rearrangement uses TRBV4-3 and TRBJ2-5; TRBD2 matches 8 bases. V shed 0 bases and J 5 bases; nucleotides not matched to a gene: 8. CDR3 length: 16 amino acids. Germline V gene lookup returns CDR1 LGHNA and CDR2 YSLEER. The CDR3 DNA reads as TGCGCCAGCAGCCAAGAAATCGGGGGGGATTTGGAGACCCAGTACTTC. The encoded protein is CASSQEIGGDLETQYF.